Below are 27 T cell receptor beta chains sequenced from a single sample in a study. Treg sorting used a CD4+CD25+CD127-/low gate. TCRdb re-called the 5' RACE reads through MiXCR, storing one row per CDR3 protein. The sample lists fewer than 65,000 distinct CDR3 sequences, 20% occurring once. Sequenced input: tumor-infiltrating Tregs sorted from the breast tumor. Receptor source: a female donor with breast cancer.

V and J are TRBV5-5 and TRBJ2-5; TRBD1 matches at 7 bases. The V and J ends lost 4 bases and 2 bases, in that order; junction bases with no gene match: 14. The CDR3 has 17 amino acids. The germline V gene encodes CDR1 SGHKS and CDR2 YYEKEE (reference sequence). In nucleotides, the CDR3 is TGTGCCAGCAGCCGCGGGCATCAACAGGGGCCACAAGAGACCCAGTACTTC. This encodes CASSRGHQQGPQETQYF.

V gene TRBV14 combines with J gene TRBJ2-1; D uncertain. CDR1 and CDR2 (germline): SGHDN, FVKESK. Trimming pared 3 bases from V and 0 bases from J, leaving 9 bases between. The CDR3 totals 15 residues. CDR3 protein: CASSQRRSSYNEQFF. The CDR3 DNA follows: TGTGCCAGCAGCCAGAGGAGAAGCTCCTACAATGAGCAGTTCTTC.

This clonotype was recorded at least ten times. The V and J genes are TRBV5-5 and TRBJ2-6, with 8 bases lining up with TRBD1. Germline V CDR1 and CDR2: SGHKS, YYEKEE (reference sequence). This CDR3 is built from 14 residues. Trimming took 4 bases from V and 8 from J; bases not matched to a gene: 5. CDR3 nucleotides: TGTGCCAGCAGCACCCGGACAGGGCCCAACGTCCTGACTTTC. Its translation is CASSTRTGPNVLTF.

The genes are TRBV4-3 and TRBJ2-1, with D perhaps TRBD1 (6 bases). This CDR3 spans 16 amino acids. Per the germline V gene, CDR1 is LGHNA and CDR2 is YSLEER. Trimming cost V 1 base and J 2 bases, with 12 bases left between them. The CDR3 loop is CASSQGDRQAYNEQFF. CDR3 DNA sequence: TGCGCCAGCAGCCAAGGAGACAGGCAGGCCTACAATGAGCAGTTCTTC.

Many counts were recorded for this clonotype. The CDR3 protein is CASSLAQGYEQYF. In DNA, the CDR3 is TGCGCCAGCAGCTTGGCACAGGGTTACGAGCAGTACTTC. The rearrangement joins TRBV5-1 to TRBJ2-7; the D gene is possibly TRBD1 (6 bases). CDR1 and CDR2 (germline): SGHRS, YFSETQ. Between the trimmed V and J ends, which lost 0 bases and 4 bases, there was a span of 8 bases. This CDR3 region has 13 residues.

The V and J genes are TRBV7-8 and TRBJ2-7; no definite D call. The CDR3 is 12 residues long. The germline V and J ends were trimmed by 1 base and 6 bases, with 7 bases remaining between them. Germline V gene sequence: CDR1 SGHVS, CDR2 FQNEAQ. For the CDR3, the DNA is TGTGCCAGCAGCTTAGGGCCTCTCGAGCAGTACTTC. This sequence encodes CASSLGPLEQYF.

This clonotype has at least ten counts. The rearrangement joins TRBV4-1 to TRBJ2-3, with D perhaps matching TRBD2 (6 bases). In germline, CDR1 is MGHRA, CDR2 YSYEKL. Trimming shortened V by 3 bases and J by 10 bases, and 26 bases separated the two germline ends. This CDR3 has 17 residues. CDR3 coding DNA: TGCGCCAGCAGCCATAGACCTCCGGGACTCCGAATTTCGCCGCAGTATTTT. This sequence encodes CASSHRPPGLRISPQYF.

This clonotype has a count of ten or more. In DNA, the CDR3 is TGTGCCAGCAGCGTAGCCGGGGGCTCTGGGTGGCAAGAGACCCAGTACTTC. Translated, it gives CASSVAGGSGWQETQYF. The chain combines TRBV9 with TRBJ2-5; D may match TRBD1 or TRBD2 (6 bases each). Trimming cost V 0 bases and J 2 bases, with 17 bases left between them. CDR1 and CDR2 from the germline V gene are SGDLS and YYNGEE. The CDR3 consists of 17 residues. The entire variable domain, with the rest obtained from reference TRBV9 and TRBJ2-5, is as follows: DSGVTQTPKHLITATGQRVTLRCSPRSGDLSVYWYQQSLDQGLQFLIQYYNGEERAKGNILERFSAQQFPDLHSELNLSSLELGDSALYFCASSVAGGSGWQETQYFGPGTRLLVL.

At least ten counts were recorded for this clonotype. The CDR3 DNA reads TGCGCCAGCAGCCGGCTAGCGGGAGTAGAGACCCAGTACTTC. This gives the protein CASSRLAGVETQYF. The chain links TRBV4-1 to TRBJ2-5; TRBD2 aligns across 10 bases. The CDR3 is 14 amino acids. CDR1 is MGHRA, CDR2 YSYEKL, per germline. V dropped 4 bases and J dropped 4; count of bases not matched to a gene: 3.

The chain is built from TRBV9 and TRBJ2-7, with 10 bases lining up with TRBD2. J was trimmed by 4 bases and V by 0 bases; bases with no gene match: 7. The CDR3 is 16 amino acids. From germline, CDR1 is SGDLS and CDR2 YYNGEE. CDR3 protein: CASSVDPSGGEYEQYF. The CDR3 DNA reads as TGTGCCAGCAGCGTAGATCCTAGCGGGGGAGAATACGAGCAGTACTTC.

As to this clonotype: The junction differs from germline at one of its ends, possibly a read error. The V call is TRBV29-1, the J call TRBJ2-1; TRBD2 aligns across 10 bases. This CDR3 comprises 16 residues. CDR1 is SQVTM, CDR2 ANQGSEA, per germline. In nucleotides, the CDR3 is TGCGGCGTTGCAGGTCTAGCGGGAGAAAATTACAATGAGCAGTTCTTC. Its translation is CGVAGLAGENYNEQFF.

The gene calls are TRBV7-8 and TRBJ1-2; maybe TRBD1 (5 bases). This CDR3 has 13 amino acids. CDR1 is SGHVS and CDR2 is FQNEAQ in the germline V gene. V lost 2 bases and J 5 bases, leaving 9 bases between the germline ends. The CDR3 spells CASSLPRAYGYTF. The DNA of the CDR3 is TGTGCCAGCAGCTTACCCAGGGCATATGGCTACACCTTC.

The rearrangement uses TRBV7-8 and TRBJ2-1, with TRBD1 matching 9 bases. CDR3 length: 15 residues. The V segment lost 6 bases and the J segment 7 bases; nucleotides outside the gene matches: 10. Germline CDR1 reads SGHVS; CDR2 reads FQNEAQ. Written as DNA, the CDR3 is TGTGCCAGCAGTATGGACAGGGGAGGGAGGAATGAGCAGTTCTTC. It specifies CASSMDRGGRNEQFF.

The genes are TRBV2 and TRBJ1-3; TRBD1 agrees at 7 bases. The V and J ends lost 5 bases and 1 base, in that order; junction bases with no gene match: 2. Germline CDR1 SNHLY, CDR2 FYNNEI. The length of the CDR3 is 14 residues. The CDR3 spells CASSLQGSGNTIYF. The CDR3 nucleotides read TGTGCCAGCAGTCTACAGGGGTCTGGAAACACCATATATTTT.

This clonotype was counted ten times or more. The V call is TRBV5-4, the J call TRBJ2-1; 10 bases line up with TRBD2. Germline values: CDR1 SGHNT, CDR2 YYREEE (reference sequence). The CDR3 consists of 15 residues. The V and J ends lost 4 bases and 6 bases, in that order; junction bases with no gene match: 7. This chain's CDR3 is CASSRKGLAINEQFF. As DNA, the CDR3 is TGTGCCAGCAGCCGGAAGGGACTAGCGATCAATGAGCAGTTCTTC.

The sample holds many counts of this clonotype. This sequence joins TRBV5-1 and TRBJ2-1, with 7 bases fitting TRBD2. CDR3 length: 16 amino acids. Germline loops: CDR1 SGHRS, CDR2 YFSETQ. The trim removed 1 base at V and 7 bases at J, leaving 11 bases unmatched. The CDR3 nucleotides read TGCGCCAGCAGCTTGTATGGCGGGGGAGGCGTTAATGAGCAGTTCTTC. Translation gives CASSLYGGGGVNEQFF. Using reference TRBV5-1 and TRBJ2-1 for the parts outside the CDR3, the full variable domain is KAGVTQTPRYLIKTRGQQVTLSCSPISGHRSVSWYQQTPGQGLQFLFEYFSETQRNKGNFPGRFSGRQFSNSRSEMNVSTLELGDSALYLCASSLYGGGGVNEQFFGPGTRLTVL.

The sample holds a few counts of this clonotype. The genes are TRBV15 and TRBJ2-2; no clear D gene. The germline gives CDR1 LNHNV, CDR2 YYDKDF (reference sequence). V lost 0 bases to trimming and J lost 0 bases, with 8 bases between them. CDR3 length equals 16 residues. CDR3 loop: CATSRDWLANTGELFF. The CDR3 coding sequence is TGTGCCACCAGCAGAGATTGGCTAGCGAACACCGGGGAGCTGTTTTTT. Together with reference TRBV15 and TRBJ2-2, the CDR3 gives the full variable domain: DAMVIQNPRYQVTQFGKPVTLSCSQTLNHNVMYWYQQKSSQAPKLLFHYYDKDFNNEADTPDNFQSRRPNTSFCFLDIRSPGLGDTAMYLCATSRDWLANTGELFFGEGSRLTVL.

J is TRBJ1-2 and V is TRBV12-3 or TRBV12-4; 9 positions match TRBD1. CDR3 length equals 13 residues. The ends lost 6 bases at V and 5 bases at J; junction bases unmatched: 4. The CDR3 reads CASRGTGNYGYTF. CDR3 in DNA: TGTGCCAGCAGAGGGACAGGGAATTATGGCTACACCTTC.

This clonotype came up once. This chain uses TRBV29-1 with TRBJ2-7, with a tentative D call TRBD1 (6 bases). CDR1 and CDR2 (germline): SQVTM, ANQGSEA. V was trimmed by 1 base and J by 7 bases, leaving 23 bases between them. The CDR3 sequence is 16 residues long. The CDR3 coding sequence is TGCAGCGTTGAAGTTACAGGGATTAACACCTACAATGAGCAGTACTTC. Translating gives CSVEVTGINTYNEQYF.

This clonotype was picked up many times. V and J are TRBV7-2 and TRBJ1-5; weak D call: TRBD1 (6 bases). CDR1 is SGHTA and CDR2 is FQGNSA in the germline V gene. The CDR3 has 13 residues. The V and J ends lost 5 bases and 6 bases respectively, with 11 bases between them. For the CDR3, the DNA is TGTGCCAGCAGCCCTAGGGGGGGTCAGCCCCAGCATTTT. The encoded protein is CASSPRGGQPQHF.

This clonotype showed up just a few times. This chain connects TRBV5-6 to TRBJ2-1, with 10 bases matching TRBD2. Germline trimming cut 4 bases from V and 7 bases from J; bases unmatched to any gene: 8. CDR1 is SGHDT, CDR2 YYEEEE, per germline. The CDR3 extends over 15 amino acids. The CDR3 DNA sequence: TGTGCCAGCAGCATTCAACTAGCGGGGAGAAATGAGCAGTTCTTC. This sequence encodes CASSIQLAGRNEQFF.

This clonotype came up many times. The genes are TRBV9 and TRBJ2-5; TRBD2 matches at 9 bases. Germline-derived CDR1 and CDR2 are SGDLS and YYNGEE. V was clipped by 5 bases and J by 0 bases; unmatched bases: 8. CDR3 size: 16 residues. CDR3 region: CASSGAGTSHQETQYF. The CDR3 DNA sequence: TGTGCCAGCAGTGGGGCCGGGACTAGCCACCAAGAGACCCAGTACTTC.

In this sample, this clonotype turned up once. The CDR3 carries no conserved terminal phenylalanine or tryptophan, so it likely arises from a read error. The chain combines TRBV7-7 with TRBJ2-2; D uncertain. The length of the CDR3 is 13 residues. From germline, CDR1 is SSHAT and CDR2 FNYEAQ (reference sequence). As DNA, the CDR3 is TGTGCTAGCAGCCTCGACATGACCGGGGAGCTGTTTCTT. Its protein is CASSLDMTGELFL.

Points on this clonotype: A much larger clone lies a single base off, so this may be a read error. This chain links TRBV7-6 with TRBJ1-1, with unresolved D. V was clipped by 5 bases and J by 5 bases, with 6 bases between them. CDR1 and CDR2 from the germline V gene are SGHVS and FNYEAQ. CDR3 length: 11 residues. CDR3 bases: TGTGCCAGCAGCCTCGAAACTGAAGCTTTCTTT. Amino acid sequence: CASSLETEAFF. Together with reference TRBV7-6 and TRBJ1-1, the CDR3 gives the full variable domain: GAGVSQSPRYKVTKRGQDVALRCDPISGHVSLYWYRQALGQGPEFLTYFNYEAQQDKSGLPNDRFSAERPEGSISTLTIQRTEQRDSAMYRCASSLETEAFFGQGTRLTVV.

This clonotype was detected ten times or more. This rearrangement joins TRBV20-1 to TRBJ1-2; 7 bases map to TRBD1. CDR1 and CDR2 (germline): DFQATT, SNEGSKA (reference sequence). CDR3 size: 15 residues. Unmatched junction bases numbered 7, after V lost 3 bases and J lost 0 bases. The CDR3 bases are TGCAGTGCTAGTAACAGGGGCCGAACTAACTATGGCTACACCTTC. This gives the protein CSASNRGRTNYGYTF.

This clonotype has ten or more counts. The CDR3 protein is CASSLNGGTQYF. The CDR3 DNA reads as TGCGCCAGCAGCTTGAATGGGGGGACCCAGTACTTC. The gene calls are TRBV5-1 and TRBJ2-5; D is perhaps TRBD1 or TRBD2 (5 bases each). CDR3 length: 12 residues. CDR1 is SGHRS, CDR2 YFSETQ, per germline. The V end lost 1 base, the J end lost 7 bases, and 8 bases lay between the germline ends.

This clonotype occurred a few times. The chain couples TRBV3-1 to TRBJ1-1, with 9 bases lining up with TRBD1. Germline CDR1 is LGHDT and CDR2 is YNNKEL (reference sequence). Germline trimming cut 3 bases from V and 1 base from J; bases unmatched to any gene: 0. This CDR3 comprises 14 residues. The CDR3 is CASSQTGGNTEAFF. For the CDR3, the DNA is TGTGCCAGCAGCCAGACAGGGGGGAACACTGAAGCTTTCTTT.